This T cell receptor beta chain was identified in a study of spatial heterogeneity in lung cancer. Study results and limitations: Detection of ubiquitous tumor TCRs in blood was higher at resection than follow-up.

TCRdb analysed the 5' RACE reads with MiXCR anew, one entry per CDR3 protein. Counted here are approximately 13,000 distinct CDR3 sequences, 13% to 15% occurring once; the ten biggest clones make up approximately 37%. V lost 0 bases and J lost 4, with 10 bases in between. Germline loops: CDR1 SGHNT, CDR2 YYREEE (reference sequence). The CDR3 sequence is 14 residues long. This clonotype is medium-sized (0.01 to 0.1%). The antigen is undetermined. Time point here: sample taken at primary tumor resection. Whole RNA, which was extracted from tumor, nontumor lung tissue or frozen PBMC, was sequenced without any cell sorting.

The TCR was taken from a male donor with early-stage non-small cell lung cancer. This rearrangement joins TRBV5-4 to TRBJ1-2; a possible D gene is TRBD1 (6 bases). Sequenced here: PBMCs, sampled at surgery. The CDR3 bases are TGTGCCAGCAGCTTGGCGGACAGTGTCTATGGCTACACCTTC. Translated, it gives CASSLADSVYGYTF.